Each of the 26 T cell receptor beta chains below was sequenced from the same sample in a study of T cell changes during pregnancy in multiple sclerosis. This table comes from immunoSEQ multiplex PCR, and its TCRdb copy is limited to in-frame clones, with some not included. This repertoire shows 54,000 or so clones, around 93% found once; its top ten account for approximately 0.35%. Sequenced here: CD4+ T cells from peripheral blood mononuclear cells, sampled before pregnancy. These receptor sequences come from a female donor with multiple sclerosis, enrolled in a pregnancy study.

This clone turned up a few times. This rearrangement joins TRBV5-5 to TRBJ2-7; 7 bases match TRBD2. Germline CDR1 and CDR2: SGHKS and YYEKEE (reference sequence). V lost 3 bases and J lost 7; bases outside the gene matches: 4. This CDR3 contains 12 residues. In nucleotides, the CDR3 is TGTGCCAGCAGCTGGGGGAGGGGAGAGCAGTACTTC. This codes for CASSWGRGEQYF.

V is TRBV11-3 and J is TRBJ2-3, with TRBD2 identical over 11 bases. CDR1 and CDR2 (germline): SGHNT, YENEEA. The length of the CDR3 is 17 residues. The trim removed 5 bases at V and 5 bases at J, leaving 12 bases unmatched. CDR3 DNA: TGTGCCAGCAGCCCGCGTGTCACTAGCGGGAGTGGAGATACGCAGTATTTT. It codes for CASSPRVTSGSGDTQYF.

The genes are TRBV5-1 and TRBJ1-2, with D possibly TRBD1 on 6 matching bases. CDR1 is SGHRS and CDR2 is YFSETQ in the germline V gene. This CDR3 is 13 amino acids long. The ends were cut back, 4 bases at V and 2 bases at J, with 9 bases in the middle. CDR3 region: CASSRQENYGYTF. The CDR3 nucleotides are TGCGCCAGCAGCCGACAGGAAAACTATGGCTACACCTTC.

This clone was counted between two and nine times. V usage is TRBV10-1 and J usage is TRBJ1-1; D ambiguous. The CDR3 is 15 residues long. CDR1 is WNHNN and CDR2 is SYGVQD in the germline V gene (reference sequence). V lost 3 bases and J lost 0, with 11 bases in between. For the CDR3, the DNA is TGCGCCAGCAGTGATTTTTCGGGGTTGAACACTGAAGCTTTCTTT. Translating it yields CASSDFSGLNTEAFF.

This clone has just one count. J is TRBJ2-4 and V is TRBV4-1, with D tentatively TRBD2 (6 bases). CDR1 is MGHRA, CDR2 YSYEKL, per germline. Trimming took off 1 base at V and 0 bases at J, with 13 bases between the two ends. The CDR3 spans 17 residues. CDR3 amino acids: CASSQVGGTLAKNIQYF. The CDR3 nucleotides read TGCGCCAGCAGCCAAGTAGGAGGGACCTTAGCCAAAAACATTCAGTACTTC.

This clone has just a few counts. The V call is TRBV19, the J call TRBJ1-4; 9 positions agree with TRBD1. The CDR3 loop spans 14 amino acids. Germline loops: CDR1 LNHDA, CDR2 SQIVND (reference sequence). V shed 5 bases, J shed 6 bases, and the junction held 4 bases outside the gene matches. CDR3 amino acids: CASSVRTGDEKLFF. The CDR3 DNA sequence: TGTGCCAGTAGTGTGAGGACAGGGGATGAAAAACTGTTTTTT.

The chain carries TRBV6-5 and TRBJ1-6; no clear D gene. CDR1 is MNHEY, CDR2 SVGAGI, per germline. The CDR3 has 15 amino acids. With 1 base removed from V and 0 bases from J, the gap between germline ends came to 4 bases. The CDR3 DNA is TGTGCCAGCAGTTACTTGAGCTCCTATAATTCACCCCTCCACTTT. Translation gives CASSYLSSYNSPLHF.

The rearrangement joins TRBV30 to TRBJ1-4, with 9 bases lining up with TRBD1. The CDR3 consists of 15 residues. Germline loops: CDR1 GTSNPN, CDR2 SVGIG (reference sequence). V lost 7 bases, J lost 7 bases, and 13 bases stayed unmatched. As DNA, the CDR3 is TGTGCCTCCCGGGACAGGGATAGTTTAGGTGAAAAACTGTTTTTT. Translation: CASRDRDSLGEKLFF.

V usage is TRBV5-6 and J usage is TRBJ1-2, with D tentatively TRBD1 (6 bases). Germline loops: CDR1 SGHDT, CDR2 YYEEEE. Trimming cost V 0 bases and J 4 bases, with 10 bases left between them. This CDR3 has 14 residues. In DNA, the CDR3 is TGTGCCAGCAGCTTGGACAGGGATATCTATGGCTACACCTTC. Amino acids: CASSLDRDIYGYTF.

The chain is built from TRBV5-4 and TRBJ2-4, with D perhaps TRBD2 (6 bases). The germline V and J ends were trimmed by 2 bases and 0 bases, with 12 bases remaining between them. This CDR3 region has 16 residues. Germline V gene data show CDR1 as SGHNT and CDR2 as YYREEE (reference sequence). The CDR3 coding sequence is TGTGCCAGCAGCTTAACGCGGGGTTTAGCCAAAAACATTCAGTACTTC. Protein sequence: CASSLTRGLAKNIQYF.

The chain uses TRBV5-6 and TRBJ1-6; D uncertain. Trimming left V 1 base short and J 0 bases short, with 11 bases between. Germline V gene sequence: CDR1 SGHDT, CDR2 YYEEEE. This CDR3 is built from 17 residues. The CDR3 nucleotides are TGTGCCAGCAGCTTGTTTTCCCCGAGCTCCTATAATTCACCCCTCCACTTT. Translating gives CASSLFSPSSYNSPLHF.

The chain links TRBV7-2 to TRBJ1-2; D not resolved. Germline lookup yields CDR1 SGHTA and CDR2 FQGNSA. This CDR3 has 13 amino acids. The germline V and J ends were trimmed by 2 bases and 5 bases, with 9 bases remaining between them. The CDR3 DNA sequence: TGTGCCAGCAGCTTAAGACAAGCATATGGCTACACCTTC. Protein sequence: CASSLRQAYGYTF.

In this sample, this clone is medium-sized (0.01 to 0.1%). The rearrangement joins TRBV2 to TRBJ2-4, with D possibly being TRBD2 (5 bases). Germline CDR1 reads SNHLY; CDR2 reads FYNNEI. The V gene lost 7 bases and the J gene lost 0 bases, with 10 bases spanning the gap. This CDR3 has 14 residues. The CDR3 sequence is CASKEALAKNIQYF. The CDR3 nucleotides are TGTGCCAGCAAGGAGGCCCTAGCCAAAAACATTCAGTACTTC.

CDR3 sequence reads: CASSQQTLANEQFF. DNA of the CDR3: TGTGCCAGCAGCCAACAAACCCTAGCGAATGAGCAGTTCTTC. The chain is built from TRBV4-2 and TRBJ2-1, with D maybe TRBD2 (6 bases). The CDR3 runs 14 residues. From germline, CDR1 is LGHNA and CDR2 YNFKEQ. V was trimmed by 2 bases and J by 7 bases, leaving 12 bases between them.

V is TRBV6-1 and J is TRBJ2-7; 7 bases align to TRBD1. The trim removed 6 bases at V and 3 bases at J, leaving 5 bases unmatched. Germline lookup yields CDR1 MNHNS and CDR2 SASEGT. This CDR3 spans 13 amino acids. The CDR3 DNA sequence: TGTGCCAGCAGGGGGACAGAGTTCTACGAGCAGTACTTC. Translated, it gives CASRGTEFYEQYF.

The rearrangement uses TRBV30 and TRBJ1-4; 7 bases are shared with TRBD1. Germline-derived CDR1 and CDR2 are GTSNPN and SVGIG (reference sequence). Trimming removed 2 bases from V and 7 bases from J; junction bases left unmatched: 1. The CDR3 length is 12 residues. This chain's CDR3 is CAWSNRGEKLFF. The CDR3 nucleotides are TGTGCCTGGAGTAACAGGGGTGAAAAACTGTTTTTT.

This clone is a singleton in its sample. The genes are TRBV5-4 and TRBJ2-3; 8 bases agree with TRBD2. J gave up 1 base and V 0 bases, and 7 bases lay outside the gene matches. Germline V lookup: CDR1 SGHNT, CDR2 YYREEE (reference sequence). This CDR3 is 17 amino acids long. The CDR3 sequence is CASSLGSSGIRTDTQYF. For the CDR3, the DNA is TGTGCCAGCAGCTTGGGAAGTAGCGGGATTCGCACAGATACGCAGTATTTT.

The V call is TRBV2, the J call TRBJ1-3, with 9 bases identical to TRBD1. The V and J ends lost 1 base and 3 bases, in that order; junction bases with no gene match: 4. CDR1 is SNHLY, CDR2 FYNNEI, per germline. The CDR3 loop spans 16 amino acids. The chain's CDR3 is CASSEVQGANGNTIYF. In DNA form, the CDR3 reads TGTGCCAGCAGTGAAGTACAGGGGGCTAATGGAAACACCATATATTTT.

V and J are TRBV5-4 and TRBJ1-2, with 7 bases that match TRBD1. The germline gives CDR1 SGHNT, CDR2 YYREEE (reference sequence). This CDR3 contains 14 residues. After removal of 6 bases from V and 0 bases from J, the junction contained 5 bases not matched to a gene. DNA of the CDR3: TGTGCCAGCAACATCGACAGGGCTAACTATGGCTACACCTTC. Encoded protein: CASNIDRANYGYTF. The full variable domain, in which reference TRBV5-4 and TRBJ1-2 provide the parts outside the CDR3, is ETGVTQSPTHLIKTRGQQVTLRCSSQSGHNTVSWYQQALGQGPQFIFQYYREEENGRGNFPPRFSGLQFPNYSSELNVNALELDDSALYLCASNIDRANYGYTFGSGTRLTVV.

The chain has TRBV27 and TRBJ2-7, with D perhaps TRBD1 (6 bases). The CDR3 is 18 residues long. CDR1 and CDR2 (germline): MNHEY, SMNVEV (reference sequence). Trimming cost V 4 bases and J 1 base, with 23 bases left between them. This chain's CDR3 is CASSYTFRPNQGSYEQYF. CDR3 DNA sequence: TGTGCCAGCAGTTACACCTTCCGACCTAACCAGGGGTCCTACGAGCAGTACTTC.

The chain is built from TRBV7-3 and TRBJ1-1; D is perhaps TRBD1 (6 bases). The CDR3 has 15 amino acids. V lost 5 bases, J lost 0 bases, and 13 bases lay in between. Germline CDR1 SGHTA, CDR2 FQGTGA. CDR3 nucleotides: TGTGCCAGCAGCCCGTTGGGGGCCCTGAACACTGAAGCTTTCTTT. This gives the protein CASSPLGALNTEAFF.

V usage is TRBV11-3 and J usage is TRBJ2-3; the D is unclear. Looked up from germline, CDR1 is SGHNT and CDR2 is YENEEA. V was cut by 3 bases and J by 0 bases, with 10 bases left in between. The CDR3 is 15 amino acids. The CDR3 DNA reads as TGTGCCAGCAGCTTTGAGCAAACTAGCACAGATACGCAGTATTTT. The encoded protein is CASSFEQTSTDTQYF.

V gene TRBV19 combines with J gene TRBJ1-2, with D unclear. The CDR3 spans 13 residues. Germline CDR1 and CDR2: LNHDA and SQIVND (reference sequence). V was pared by 3 bases and J by 7 bases, with 12 bases between. Here the CDR3 DNA reads TGTGCCAGTAGTATTGTCCTTATTCGTGGCTACACCTTC. Translated, it gives CASSIVLIRGYTF.

V is TRBV7-6 and J is TRBJ2-3; D is perhaps TRBD1 (6 bases). The CDR3 extends over 16 amino acids. Trimming removed 1 base from V and 4 bases from J, with 15 bases in between. Per germline, CDR1 SGHVS and CDR2 FNYEAQ. The CDR3 DNA is TGTGCCAGCAGCTTAGTGGGGGCCGCCTCCCCAGATACGCAGTATTTT. Translated, it gives CASSLVGAASPDTQYF.

The chain employs TRBV30 and TRBJ1-4; D is unclear. Germline V gives CDR1 GTSNPN, CDR2 SVGIG (reference sequence). This CDR3 spans 14 amino acids. V lost 1 base and J 7 bases, leaving 13 bases between the germline ends. CDR3 DNA sequence: TGTGCCTGGAGTGGCCAGGTTCGAGTTGAAAAACTGTTTTTT. Amino acid sequence: CAWSGQVRVEKLFF. Complete variable domain (other parts from reference TRBV30 and TRBJ1-4): SQTIHQWPATLVQPVGSPLSLECTVEGTSNPNLYWYRQAAGRGLQLLFYSVGIGQISSEVPQNLSASRPQDRQFILSSKKLLLSDSGFYLCAWSGQVRVEKLFFGSGTQLSVL.

CDR3 loop: CASSMAGSKETQYF. In nucleotides, the CDR3 is TGTGCCAGTAGTATGGCAGGGTCTAAAGAGACCCAGTACTTC. The rearrangement links TRBV19 to TRBJ2-5, with TRBD1 as a possible D gene (5 bases). CDR3 length: 14 amino acids. The germline gives CDR1 LNHDA, CDR2 SQIVND (reference sequence). Trimming shortened V by 3 bases and J by 3 bases, and 11 bases separated the two germline ends. Together with reference TRBV19 and TRBJ2-5, the CDR3 gives the full variable domain: DGGITQSPKYLFRKEGQNVTLSCEQNLNHDAMYWYRQDPGQGLRLIYYSQIVNDFQKGDIAEGYSVSREKKESFPLTVTSAQKNPTAFYLCASSMAGSKETQYFGPGTRLLVL.